This record looks at one T cell receptor beta chain sequence and its context. Per germline, CDR1 SGHNT and CDR2 YENEEA. V gave up 0 bases and J gave up 6 bases, with 11 bases separating them. The CDR3 loop spans 14 amino acids. The sample originates from a study of ipilimumab plus nivolumab after autologous stem cell transplantation. Clones were sequenced by immunoSEQ multiplex PCR, and TCRdb holds only the in-frame ones, with some missing. The table has 7,500 to 10,000 clones, almost 70% seen once. The sequences come from PBMCs, collected in a trial of ipilimumab plus nivolumab as post-transplant consolidation. The rearrangement links TRBV11-3 to TRBJ1-2; D uncertain. The sequence was collected from a female donor with multiple myeloma. CDR3 coding DNA: TGTGCCAGCAGCTTAGATCTTAGCGGTGATGGCTACACCTTC. This codes for CASSLDLSGDGYTF.